These 11 T cell receptor beta chains were all obtained from the same sample, sequenced in a study of type 1 regulatory T cells. TCRdb passed the reads through MiXCR, listing each CDR3 protein once. Among 88,000 or so distinct CDR3 sequences listed, roughly a third were seen once. Sequences were obtained from CD4+ T cells, either the whole sample or a sorted fraction (not recorded which). The receptors derive from a human donor in good health.

V is TRBV12-3 or TRBV12-4 and J is TRBJ2-2; 8 nucleotides line up with TRBD2. The CDR3 has 15 residues. V lost 6 bases to trimming and J lost 6 bases; unmatched junction nucleotides: 9. The CDR3 DNA follows: TGTGCCAGCAGCCTCCTTGCGGGGGGTCCCGGGGAGCTGTTTTTT. Encoded protein: CASSLLAGGPGELFF.

This clonotype was detected a few times. The rearrangement joins TRBV7-2 to TRBJ1-6, with D perhaps TRBD1 (5 bases). Germline CDR1 SGHTA, CDR2 FQGNSA. Trimming took 4 bases from V and 7 from J, leaving 11 bases between them. CDR3 size: 14 residues. In DNA, the CDR3 is TGTGCCAGCAGCTCGGAGACAGAAAATTCACCCCTCCACTTT. It codes for CASSSETENSPLHF.

The chain uses TRBV21-1 and TRBJ2-5; the D call TRBD2 from the table was never checked on the DNA. TRBV21-1 is noted as a pseudogene. The CDR3 has 16 residues. The CDR3 reads CASSKGIVAGEETQYF. CDR3 coding DNA: TGTGCCAGCAGCAAAGGGATAGTAGCGGGAGAAGAGACCCAGTACTTC.

The chain has TRBV19 and TRBJ2-7, with no clear D. Germline CDR1 LNHDA, CDR2 SQIVND (reference sequence). With 6 bases removed from V and 6 bases from J, the gap between germline ends came to 18 bases. This CDR3 contains 14 residues. The CDR3 protein is CASRSTRIGIEQYF. The DNA for the CDR3 is TGTGCCAGTAGATCGACACGGATTGGCATCGAGCAGTACTTC.

This clonotype was seen only a few times. This chain joins TRBV4-1 and TRBJ1-6; weak D call: TRBD1 (5 bases). The CDR3 runs to 15 residues. Trimming stripped 6 bases from V and 8 bases from J, with 17 bases between. Germline CDR1 reads MGHRA; CDR2 reads YSYEKL. The CDR3 DNA follows: TGCGCCAGCAGTCGTATCCAGGGACGCGATTCACCCCTCCACTTT. Amino acids: CASSRIQGRDSPLHF.

This clonotype was counted between two and nine times. This rearrangement joins TRBV29-1 to TRBJ1-3; the D is unclear. V was clipped by 8 bases and J by 7 bases, with 12 bases between them. This CDR3 has 11 amino acids. Germline loops: CDR1 SQVTM, CDR2 ANQGSEA. The DNA of the CDR3 is TGCAGCATGAGACTGGGCAACACCATATATTTT. Translated: CSMRLGNTIYF.

This clonotype has a handful of counts. CDR3 protein: CASSPGSGRLYEQYF. The CDR3 nucleotides are TGTGCCAGCTCACCCGGGAGCGGGAGGCTCTACGAGCAGTACTTC. The rearrangement links TRBV18 to TRBJ2-7; 9 bases map to TRBD2. Germline CDR1 and CDR2: KGHSH and LQKENI. V gave up 3 bases and J gave up 3 bases; unmatched junction bases: 6. The CDR3 is 15 amino acids.

The rearrangement uses TRBV6-2 or TRBV6-3 and TRBJ1-2, with TRBD1 matching 7 bases. Trimming took 0 bases from V and 8 from J; bases not matched to a gene: 9. This CDR3 has 15 amino acids. Germline V CDR1 and CDR2: MNHEY, SVGEGT. This CDR3 is CASSYSRDSLKGYTF. The DNA for the CDR3 is TGTGCCAGCAGTTACTCACGGGACAGCCTAAAGGGCTACACCTTC.

This chain joins TRBV20-1 and TRBJ2-1; possibly TRBD1 or TRBD2 for D (6 bases each). Trimming stripped 4 bases from V and 5 bases from J, with 18 bases between. The CDR3 is 15 residues long. Looked up from germline, CDR1 is DFQATT and CDR2 is SNEGSKA (reference sequence). The CDR3 spells CSATRGRGRNNEQFF. The CDR3, as DNA: TGCAGTGCTACCCGGGGACGGGGGCGGAACAATGAGCAGTTCTTC.

This clonotype was found a few times. The chain is built from TRBV5-1 and TRBJ1-6; D is undetermined. This CDR3 comprises 15 residues. CDR1 is SGHRS, CDR2 YFSETQ, per germline. V was cut by 4 bases and J by 9 bases, with 17 bases left in between. For the CDR3, the DNA is TGCGCCAGCAGCCCTGCTCAGACGCCGGGTTCACCCCTCCACTTT. It codes for CASSPAQTPGSPLHF.

V and J are TRBV29-1 and TRBJ1-6; D remains ambiguous. The CDR3 extends over 13 amino acids. The V and J ends lost 0 bases and 7 bases respectively, with 7 bases between them. Germline loops: CDR1 SQVTM, CDR2 ANQGSEA. The CDR3 nucleotides are TGCAGCGTTGAAGATGGTGTAAATTCACCCCTCCACTTT. Protein: CSVEDGVNSPLHF.